One and the same sample provided the 24 T cell receptor beta chains below, sequenced in a study of human T cells and chemical hapten exposure. TCRdb reprocessed the 5' RACE reads via MiXCR and lists one record per CDR3 protein. This sample has about 81,000 distinct CDR3 sequences, with under 10% found just once. Researchers extracted total RNA from unfractionated whole blood. The receptors derive from a male donor in good health.

This clonotype was seen more than once but under ten times. The rearrangement joins TRBV4-2 to TRBJ2-7, with TRBD1 matching 10 bases. Looked up from germline, CDR1 is LGHNA and CDR2 is YNFKEQ. This CDR3 has 17 amino acids. Germline trimming cut 3 bases from V and 4 bases from J; bases unmatched to any gene: 12. CDR3 DNA: TGTGCCAGCAGCCAGCTGGGCCGGGACAGGGGCCGATACGAGCAGTACTTC. Its translation: CASSQLGRDRGRYEQYF.

This clonotype was detected ten times or more. This chain joins TRBV9 and TRBJ2-3; 9 bases agree with TRBD2. The CDR3 runs 17 residues. CDR1 SGDLS and CDR2 YYNGEE come from the germline V gene. The J segment lost 1 base and the V segment lost 0 bases, leaving 6 bases of the junction unmatched. DNA for the CDR3: TGTGCCAGCAGCGTAGCGGGTCAGCGGGGGGGCACAGATACGCAGTATTTT. Its protein product is CASSVAGQRGGTDTQYF.

This clonotype was counted a single time. The chain joins TRBV6-2 or TRBV6-3 to TRBJ2-1; D is unclear. V was trimmed by 6 bases and J by 4 bases, leaving 13 bases between them. This CDR3 contains 14 residues. CDR1 and CDR2 (germline): MNHEY, SVGEGT. The CDR3 loop is CASRLAGVYNEQFF. Here the CDR3 DNA reads TGTGCCAGCAGACTCGCCGGCGTGTACAATGAGCAGTTCTTC.

This clonotype was counted between two and nine times. The chain is built from TRBV7-7 and TRBJ1-1, with a possible D match to TRBD1 (6 bases). The germline V gene has CDR1 SSHAT and CDR2 FNYEAQ (reference sequence). This CDR3 has 14 residues. Trimming took off 5 bases at V and 1 base at J, with 11 bases between the two ends. CDR3 protein: CASSPWTENTEAFF. The CDR3 nucleotides read TGTGCCAGCAGCCCATGGACAGAGAACACTGAAGCTTTCTTT.

This clonotype was picked up a small number of times. The chain recombines TRBV11-2 with TRBJ2-3, with TRBD1 matching 9 bases. The J segment lost 3 bases and the V segment lost 8 bases, leaving 9 bases of the junction unmatched. Germline assignment: CDR1 SGHAT and CDR2 FQNNGV. The CDR3 sequence is 15 residues long. The CDR3, as DNA: TGTGCCAGCCGGAATCCCGGGACAGGGACAGATACGCAGTATTTT. Translating it yields CASRNPGTGTDTQYF.

In this sample, this clonotype turned up many times. The chain has TRBV27 and TRBJ1-4; D ambiguous. Germline values: CDR1 MNHEY, CDR2 SMNVEV (reference sequence). The V gene lost 4 bases and the J gene lost 8 bases, with 11 bases spanning the gap. The CDR3 sequence is 13 residues long. CDR3 sequence: CASSSLRGEKLFF. The DNA for the CDR3 is TGTGCCAGCAGTTCTCTCAGAGGAGAAAAACTGTTTTTT.

The V call is TRBV18, the J call TRBJ1-6; 8 nucleotides line up with TRBD1. The CDR3 is made up of 14 amino acids. V trimming: 2 bases; J trimming: 10 bases; junction bases outside the gene matches: 4. Germline CDR1 reads KGHSH; CDR2 reads LQKENI. CDR3 residues: CASSPDRGGSPLHF. The CDR3 bases are TGTGCCAGCTCACCAGACAGGGGAGGATCACCCCTCCACTTT.

This clonotype was picked up many times. The chain has TRBV4-1 and TRBJ2-3, with 9 bases identical to TRBD2. The CDR3 runs to 17 residues. V lost 0 bases and J lost 3; bases outside the gene matches: 7. Germline V gene lookup returns CDR1 MGHRA and CDR2 YSYEKL. CDR3 nucleotide sequence: TGCGCCAGCAGCCAAGAGTTAGCGGGAGTCGGGACAGATACGCAGTATTTT. This translates into CASSQELAGVGTDTQYF.

This clonotype was observed many times. This rearrangement joins TRBV4-1 to TRBJ1-1; D gene ambiguous. Looked up from germline, CDR1 is MGHRA and CDR2 is YSYEKL. Trimming took off 1 base at V and 0 bases at J, with 6 bases between the two ends. The CDR3 loop spans 14 amino acids. CDR3 nucleotides: TGCGCCAGCAGCCAAGTCACAGTGAACACTGAAGCTTTCTTT. It codes for CASSQVTVNTEAFF.

This clonotype was detected a few times. The genes are TRBV15 and TRBJ2-3; possible D gene TRBD2, 5 bases. V lost 2 bases and J lost 6, with 21 bases in between. This CDR3 contains 17 residues. Germline lookup yields CDR1 LNHNV and CDR2 YYDKDF (reference sequence). The CDR3 DNA reads as TGTGCCACCAGCAGACCACCCGGGCTAGCCGGAGTGGATACGCAGTATTTT. Protein sequence: CATSRPPGLAGVDTQYF. The complete variable domain, with remaining parts taken from reference TRBV15 and TRBJ2-3, reads DAMVIQNPRYQVTQFGKPVTLSCSQTLNHNVMYWYQQKSSQAPKLLFHYYDKDFNNEADTPDNFQSRRPNTSFCFLDIRSPGLGDTAMYLCATSRPPGLAGVDTQYFGPGTRLTVL.

The chain uses TRBV4-2 and TRBJ2-1; 12 nucleotides match TRBD2. CDR1 is LGHNA, CDR2 YNFKEQ, per germline. The CDR3 runs 15 residues. V lost 0 bases and J lost 14; bases outside the gene matches: 8. CDR3 DNA sequence: TGTGCCAGCAGCCAAGATCGTCTAGCGGGAGGGCCGAAGTTCTTC. Protein product: CASSQDRLAGGPKFF.

J is TRBJ2-2 and V is TRBV10-2, with D perhaps TRBD2 (6 bases). The CDR3 has 12 residues. The V end was cut by 6 bases, the J end by 6 bases, with 8 bases between. Germline V lookup: CDR1 WSHSY, CDR2 SAAADI. CDR3 loop: CASRGGPGELFF. CDR3 DNA: TGCGCCAGCAGAGGAGGGCCCGGGGAGCTGTTTTTT.

This clonotype was found many times. The rearrangement joins TRBV10-3 to TRBJ1-2; 7 bases map to TRBD1. Trimming cost V 10 bases and J 2 bases; bases outside gene matches: 7. Germline V gene sequence: CDR1 ENHRY, CDR2 SYGVKD. The CDR3 loop spans 13 amino acids. CDR3 residues: CATTGDPNYGYTF. The CDR3 DNA sequence: TGTGCCACAACAGGGGACCCGAACTATGGCTACACCTTC.

The chain couples TRBV7-8 to TRBJ1-5; D call uncertain. The germline V gene encodes CDR1 SGHVS and CDR2 FQNEAQ. The V gene lost 1 base and the J gene lost 6 bases, with 7 bases spanning the gap. CDR3 length: 13 amino acids. Here the CDR3 DNA reads TGTGCCAGCAGCTTAGTTCAGGCTCAGCCCCAGCATTTT. Amino acids: CASSLVQAQPQHF.

This clonotype has ten or more counts. The rearrangement joins TRBV5-1 to TRBJ2-1, with a weak D call TRBD1 (6 bases). Trimming pared 2 bases from V and 2 bases from J, leaving 26 bases between. Germline V lookup: CDR1 SGHRS, CDR2 YFSETQ. This CDR3 is 20 amino acids long. The CDR3 loop reads CASSFTPLGAGEGAYNEQFF. In DNA form, the CDR3 reads TGCGCCAGCAGCTTTACCCCTCTCGGGGCAGGGGAAGGGGCCTACAATGAGCAGTTCTTC.

The chain links TRBV3-1 to TRBJ2-5; 7 bases map to TRBD1. CDR1 is LGHDT and CDR2 is YNNKEL in the germline V gene (reference sequence). Trimming at V came to 0 bases and at J to 1 base, leaving 8 bases not matched to a gene. The length of the CDR3 is 17 residues. The CDR3 reads CASSQDLWTGFQETQYF. CDR3 bases: TGTGCCAGCAGCCAAGATTTGTGGACAGGCTTCCAAGAGACCCAGTACTTC.

Worth noting for this clonotype: A junction end diverges from the germline sequence, so it may reflect a read error. The rearrangement joins TRBV7-9 to TRBJ2-7; D may be TRBD1 (6 bases). Germline CDR1 and CDR2: SEHNR and FQNEAQ (reference sequence). The CDR3 length is 14 residues. CDR3 region: CASSPIDRWYELYF. CDR3 DNA: TGTGCCAGCAGCCCGATTGACAGGTGGTACGAGCTGTACTTC.

This clonotype was found many times. This chain connects TRBV5-1 to TRBJ1-4; 9 bases align to TRBD1. The trim removed 6 bases at V and 6 bases at J, leaving 6 bases unmatched. Germline CDR1 and CDR2: SGHRS and YFSETQ. This CDR3 is 14 amino acids long. CDR3 region: CASTRTGADEKLFF. In nucleotides, the CDR3 is TGCGCCAGCACGAGGACAGGGGCAGATGAAAAACTGTTTTTT.

This clonotype has just a few counts. The chain employs TRBV7-2 and TRBJ1-5; 8 nucleotides agree with TRBD1. Looked up from germline, CDR1 is SGHTA and CDR2 is FQGNSA. The trim removed 0 bases at V and 3 bases at J, leaving 10 bases unmatched. The CDR3 is 18 residues long. The CDR3 DNA is TGTGCCAGCAGCTTAGCCCCGGGGCAGGGGGCATACAATCAGCCCCAGCATTTT. Amino acid sequence: CASSLAPGQGAYNQPQHF.

The V call is TRBV5-1, the J call TRBJ2-1; tentative D call: TRBD2 (6 bases). Germline V gives CDR1 SGHRS, CDR2 YFSETQ. V lost 4 bases and J lost 0, with 11 bases in between. This CDR3 has 15 amino acids. Here the CDR3 reads CASSRDGSSYNEQFF. CDR3 sequence (DNA): TGCGCCAGCAGCCGGGACGGGAGCTCCTACAATGAGCAGTTCTTC.

A note on this clonotype: Sequence at one end of the junction differs from germline and may be a read error. The chain is built from TRBV14 and TRBJ1-2, with D perhaps matching TRBD1 (5 bases). This CDR3 region has 14 residues. Germline loops: CDR1 SGHDN, CDR2 FVKESK. The CDR3 loop reads CASSLRQNLYGYSF. In DNA form, the CDR3 reads TGTGCCAGCAGCCTTCGACAGAACCTCTATGGCTACTCCTTC.

The sample holds a few counts of this clonotype. The rearrangement uses TRBV5-1 and TRBJ1-2; no definite D call. Germline V gene sequence: CDR1 SGHRS, CDR2 YFSETQ. With 0 bases removed from V and 6 bases from J, the gap between germline ends came to 9 bases. This CDR3 contains 13 residues. The CDR3 DNA follows: TGCGCCAGCAGCTTGGCGTCCTCGGATGGCTACACCTTC. It specifies CASSLASSDGYTF.

Comment on this clonotype: With a much larger clone just one base away, this may be a read error. This rearrangement joins TRBV6-2 or TRBV6-3 to TRBJ2-5; D not certain. CDR1 and CDR2 from the germline V gene are MNHEY and SVGEGT. The CDR3 sequence is 11 residues long. V was shortened by 6 bases and J by 4 bases, with 6 bases between the two germline ends. The CDR3, as DNA: TGTGCCAGCAGGGATTCAGAGACCCAGTACTTC. Encoded protein: CASRDSETQYF.

In its sample, this clonotype was seen many times. This chain links TRBV5-5 with TRBJ1-1, with TRBD1 matching 7 bases. The CDR3 has 18 residues. V was clipped by 0 bases and J by 6 bases; unmatched bases: 17. Germline lookup yields CDR1 SGHKS and CDR2 YYEKEE (reference sequence). This CDR3 is CASSLADRQGEGGAEAFF. The DNA for the CDR3 is TGTGCCAGCAGCTTGGCCGATAGGCAGGGGGAGGGCGGAGCTGAAGCTTTCTTT.